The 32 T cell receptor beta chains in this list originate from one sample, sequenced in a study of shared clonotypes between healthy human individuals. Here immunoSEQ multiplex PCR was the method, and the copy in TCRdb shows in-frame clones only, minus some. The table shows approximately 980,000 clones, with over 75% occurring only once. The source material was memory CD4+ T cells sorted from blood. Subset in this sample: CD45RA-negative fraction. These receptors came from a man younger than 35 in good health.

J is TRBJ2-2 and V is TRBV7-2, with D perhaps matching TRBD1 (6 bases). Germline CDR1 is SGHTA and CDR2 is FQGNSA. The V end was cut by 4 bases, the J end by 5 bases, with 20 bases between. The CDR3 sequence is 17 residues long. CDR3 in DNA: TGTGCCAGCAGCTCCTCGAGGACAGTTATGGGGACCGGGGAGCTGTTTTTT. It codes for CASSSSRTVMGTGELFF.

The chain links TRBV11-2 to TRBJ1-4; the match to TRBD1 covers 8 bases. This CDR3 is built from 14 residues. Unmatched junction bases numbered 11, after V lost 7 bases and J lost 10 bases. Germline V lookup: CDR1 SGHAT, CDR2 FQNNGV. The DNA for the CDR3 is TGTGCCAGCACCTCGGACAGGGCGACGGGAAAACTGTTTTTT. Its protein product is CASTSDRATGKLFF.

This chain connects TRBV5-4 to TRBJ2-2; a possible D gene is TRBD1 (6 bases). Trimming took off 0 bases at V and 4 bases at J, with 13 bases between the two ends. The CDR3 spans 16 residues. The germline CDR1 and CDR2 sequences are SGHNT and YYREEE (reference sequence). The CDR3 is CASSLAGGRATGELFF. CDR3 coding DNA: TGTGCCAGCAGCTTGGCTGGGGGCAGGGCCACCGGGGAGCTGTTTTTT. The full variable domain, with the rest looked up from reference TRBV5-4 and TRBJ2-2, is ETGVTQSPTHLIKTRGQQVTLRCSSQSGHNTVSWYQQALGQGPQFIFQYYREEENGRGNFPPRFSGLQFPNYSSELNVNALELDDSALYLCASSLAGGRATGELFFGEGSRLTVL.

For the CDR3, the DNA is TGTGCCAGCAGCGTAAGACTCGAGGGGACCCAGTACTTC. This translates into CASSVRLEGTQYF. This chain connects TRBV9 to TRBJ2-5, with D tentatively TRBD2 (5 bases). This CDR3 region has 13 residues. With 1 base removed from V and 7 bases from J, the gap between germline ends came to 11 bases. From germline, CDR1 is SGDLS and CDR2 YYNGEE.

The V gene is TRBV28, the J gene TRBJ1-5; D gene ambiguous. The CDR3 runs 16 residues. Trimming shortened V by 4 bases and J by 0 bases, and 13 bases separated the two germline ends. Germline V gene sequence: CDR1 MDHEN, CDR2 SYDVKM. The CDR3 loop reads CASSSAGQYSNQPQHF. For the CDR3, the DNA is TGTGCCAGCAGTTCGGCAGGCCAATATAGCAATCAGCCCCAGCATTTT.

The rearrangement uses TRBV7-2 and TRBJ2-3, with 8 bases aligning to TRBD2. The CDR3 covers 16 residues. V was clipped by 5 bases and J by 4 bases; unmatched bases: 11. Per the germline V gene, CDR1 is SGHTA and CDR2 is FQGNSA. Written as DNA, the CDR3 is TGTGCCAGCAGCCCGGGACTAGGGAGATCCGCAGATACGCAGTATTTT. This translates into CASSPGLGRSADTQYF. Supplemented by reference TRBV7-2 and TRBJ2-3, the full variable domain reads GAGVSQSPSNKVTEKGKDVELRCDPISGHTALYWYRQSLGQGLEFLIYFQGNSAPDKSGLPSDRFSAERTGGSVSTLTIQRTQQEDSAVYLCASSPGLGRSADTQYFGPGTRLTVL.

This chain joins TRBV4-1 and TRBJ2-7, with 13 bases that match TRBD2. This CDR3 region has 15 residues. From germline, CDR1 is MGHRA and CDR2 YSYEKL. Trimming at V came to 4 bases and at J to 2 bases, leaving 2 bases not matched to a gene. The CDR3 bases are TGCGCCAGCAGCCGACTAGCGGGAGGTACCTACGAGCAGTACTTC. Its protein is CASSRLAGGTYEQYF.

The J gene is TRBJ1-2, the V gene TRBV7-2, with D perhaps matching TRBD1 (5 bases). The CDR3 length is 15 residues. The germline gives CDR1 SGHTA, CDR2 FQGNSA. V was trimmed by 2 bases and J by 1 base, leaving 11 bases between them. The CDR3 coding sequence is TGTGCCAGCAGCTTATGGGGCTTCGATAACTATGGCTACACCTTC. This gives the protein CASSLWGFDNYGYTF.

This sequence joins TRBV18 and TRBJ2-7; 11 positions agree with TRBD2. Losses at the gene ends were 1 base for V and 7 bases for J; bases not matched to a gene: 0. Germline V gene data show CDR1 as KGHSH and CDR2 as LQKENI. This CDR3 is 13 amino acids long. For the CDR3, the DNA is TGTGCCAGCTCACCACGGACTAGCGGGGAGCAGTACTTC. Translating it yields CASSPRTSGEQYF.

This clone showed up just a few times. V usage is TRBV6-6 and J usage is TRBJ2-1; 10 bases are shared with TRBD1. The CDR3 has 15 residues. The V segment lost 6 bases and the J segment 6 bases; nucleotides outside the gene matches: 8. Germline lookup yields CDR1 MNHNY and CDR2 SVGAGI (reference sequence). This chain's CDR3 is CASSLPGQGSNEQFF. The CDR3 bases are TGTGCCAGCAGCCTCCCGGGACAGGGGTCCAATGAGCAGTTCTTC.

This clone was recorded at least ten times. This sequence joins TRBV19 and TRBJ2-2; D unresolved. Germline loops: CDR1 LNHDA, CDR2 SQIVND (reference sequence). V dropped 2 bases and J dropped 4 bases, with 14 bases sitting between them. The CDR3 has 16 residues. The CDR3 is CASSIWARYGTGELFF. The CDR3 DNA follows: TGTGCCAGTAGTATATGGGCTAGATACGGCACCGGGGAGCTGTTTTTT.

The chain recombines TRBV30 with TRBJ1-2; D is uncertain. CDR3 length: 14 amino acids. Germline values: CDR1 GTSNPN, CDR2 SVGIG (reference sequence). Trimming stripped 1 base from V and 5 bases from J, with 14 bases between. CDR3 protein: CAWSAHSYFYGYTF. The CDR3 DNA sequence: TGTGCCTGGAGTGCTCACAGCTATTTTTATGGCTACACCTTC. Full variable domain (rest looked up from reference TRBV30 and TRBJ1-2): SQTIHQWPATLVQPVGSPLSLECTVEGTSNPNLYWYRQAAGRGLQLLFYSVGIGQISSEVPQNLSASRPQDRQFILSSKKLLLSDSGFYLCAWSAHSYFYGYTFGSGTRLTVV.

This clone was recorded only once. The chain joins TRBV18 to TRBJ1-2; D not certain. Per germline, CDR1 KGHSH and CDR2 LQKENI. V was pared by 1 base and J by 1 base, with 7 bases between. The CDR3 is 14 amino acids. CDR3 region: CASSPQVSNYGYTF. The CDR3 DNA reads TGTGCCAGCTCACCACAAGTCAGTAACTATGGCTACACCTTC.

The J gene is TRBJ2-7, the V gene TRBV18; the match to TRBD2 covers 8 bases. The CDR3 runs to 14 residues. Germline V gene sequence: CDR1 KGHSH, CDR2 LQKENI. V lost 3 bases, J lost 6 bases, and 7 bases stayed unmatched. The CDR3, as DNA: TGTGCCAGCTCACCCGGGGGGGTCGTACCCGAGCAGTACTTC. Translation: CASSPGGVVPEQYF. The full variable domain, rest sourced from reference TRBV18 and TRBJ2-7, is NAGVMQNPRHLVRRRGQEARLRCSPMKGHSHVYWYRQLPEEGLKFMVYLQKENIIDESGMPKERFSAEFPKEGPSILRIQQVVRGDSAAYFCASSPGGVVPEQYFGPGTRLTVT.

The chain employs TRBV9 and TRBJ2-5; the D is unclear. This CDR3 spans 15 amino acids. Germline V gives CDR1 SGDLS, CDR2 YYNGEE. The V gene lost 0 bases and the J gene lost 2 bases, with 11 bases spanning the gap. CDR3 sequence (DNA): TGTGCCAGCAGCGTAGCGCCCAAGCATCAAGAGACCCAGTACTTC. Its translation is CASSVAPKHQETQYF.

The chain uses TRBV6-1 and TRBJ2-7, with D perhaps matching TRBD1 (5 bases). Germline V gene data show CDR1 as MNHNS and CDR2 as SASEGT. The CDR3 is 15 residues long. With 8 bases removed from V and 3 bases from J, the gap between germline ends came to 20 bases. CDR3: CASSPGGAFDYEQYF. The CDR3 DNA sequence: TGTGCCAGCTCTCCCGGTGGGGCCTTCGACTACGAGCAGTACTTC.

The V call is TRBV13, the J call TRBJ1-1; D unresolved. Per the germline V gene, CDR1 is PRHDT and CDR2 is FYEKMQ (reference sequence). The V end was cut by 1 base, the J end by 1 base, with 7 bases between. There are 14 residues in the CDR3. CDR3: CASSLAQSNTEAFF. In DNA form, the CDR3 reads TGTGCCAGCAGCTTAGCACAGTCGAACACTGAAGCTTTCTTT.

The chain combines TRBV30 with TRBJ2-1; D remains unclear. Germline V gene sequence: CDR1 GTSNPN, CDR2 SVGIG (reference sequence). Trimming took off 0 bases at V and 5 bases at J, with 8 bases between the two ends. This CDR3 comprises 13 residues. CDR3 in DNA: TGTGCCTGGAGTGTAGTCTCTAACAATGAGCAGTTCTTC. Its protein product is CAWSVVSNNEQFF.

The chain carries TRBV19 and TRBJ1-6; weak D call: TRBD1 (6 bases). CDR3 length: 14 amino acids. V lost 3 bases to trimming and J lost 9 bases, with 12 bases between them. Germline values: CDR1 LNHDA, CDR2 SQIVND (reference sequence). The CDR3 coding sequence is TGTGCCAGTAGTATTTTCTCCAGGGGTTCACCCCTCCACTTT. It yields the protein CASSIFSRGSPLHF.

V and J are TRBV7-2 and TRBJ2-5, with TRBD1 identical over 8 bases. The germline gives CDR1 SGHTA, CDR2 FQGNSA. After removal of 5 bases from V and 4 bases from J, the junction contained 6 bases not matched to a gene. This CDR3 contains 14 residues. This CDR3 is CASSPRTGIETQYF. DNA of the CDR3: TGTGCCAGCAGCCCTAGGACAGGGATAGAGACCCAGTACTTC.

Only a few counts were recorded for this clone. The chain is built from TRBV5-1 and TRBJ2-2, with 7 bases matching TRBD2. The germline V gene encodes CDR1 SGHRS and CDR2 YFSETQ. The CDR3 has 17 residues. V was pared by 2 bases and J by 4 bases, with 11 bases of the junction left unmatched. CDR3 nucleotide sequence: TGCGCCAGCAGCTTCGTCGGGACTACCAGACTCACCGGGGAGCTGTTTTTT. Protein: CASSFVGTTRLTGELFF.

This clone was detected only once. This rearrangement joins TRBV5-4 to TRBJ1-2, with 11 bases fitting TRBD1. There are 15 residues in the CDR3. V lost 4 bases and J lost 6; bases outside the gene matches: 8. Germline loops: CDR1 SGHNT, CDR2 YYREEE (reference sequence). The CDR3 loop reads CASSDLGQGAHGYTF. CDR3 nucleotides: TGTGCCAGCAGCGATCTCGGACAGGGGGCACATGGCTACACCTTC.

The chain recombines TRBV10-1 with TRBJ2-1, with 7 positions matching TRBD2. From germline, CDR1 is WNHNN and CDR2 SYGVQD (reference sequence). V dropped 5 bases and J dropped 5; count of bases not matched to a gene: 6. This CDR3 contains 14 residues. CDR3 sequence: CASSPGGTNNEQFF. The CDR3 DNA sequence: TGCGCCAGCAGTCCGGGCGGGACTAACAATGAGCAGTTCTTC.

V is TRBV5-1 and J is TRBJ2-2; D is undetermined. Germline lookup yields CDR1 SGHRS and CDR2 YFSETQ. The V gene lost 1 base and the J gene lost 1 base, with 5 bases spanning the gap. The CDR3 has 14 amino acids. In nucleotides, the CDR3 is TGCGCCAGCAGCTTGAATTGGAACACCGGGGAGCTGTTTTTT. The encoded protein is CASSLNWNTGELFF.

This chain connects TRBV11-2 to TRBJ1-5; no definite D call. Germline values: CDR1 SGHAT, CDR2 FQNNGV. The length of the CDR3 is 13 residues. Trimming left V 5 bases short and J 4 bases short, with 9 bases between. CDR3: CASSREVNQPQHF. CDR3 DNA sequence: TGTGCCAGCAGCCGAGAAGTTAATCAGCCCCAGCATTTT.

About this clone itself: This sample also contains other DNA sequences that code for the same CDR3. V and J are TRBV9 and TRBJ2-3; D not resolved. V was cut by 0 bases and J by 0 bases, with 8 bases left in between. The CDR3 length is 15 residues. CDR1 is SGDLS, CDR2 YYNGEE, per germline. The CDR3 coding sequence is TGTGCCAGCAGCGTAGGATCGGTTAGCACAGATACGCAGTATTTT. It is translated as CASSVGSVSTDTQYF.

The CDR3 is CASSLKGTSTDTQYF. For the CDR3, the DNA is TGTGCCAGCAGCTTAAAAGGGACGAGCACAGATACGCAGTATTTT. The chain is built from TRBV7-9 and TRBJ2-3; D could derive from TRBD1 or TRBD2 (5 bases each). The CDR3 contains 15 residues. From germline, CDR1 is SEHNR and CDR2 FQNEAQ (reference sequence). Trimming stripped 2 bases from V and 0 bases from J, with 9 bases between. The whole variable domain, filled in from reference TRBV7-9 and TRBJ2-3, reads DTGVSQNPRHKITKRGQNVTFRCDPISEHNRLYWYRQTLGQGPEFLTYFQNEAQLEKSRLLSDRFSAERPKGSFSTLEIQRTEQGDSAMYLCASSLKGTSTDTQYFGPGTRLTVL.

The CDR3 protein is CASSLNGNEQFF. The CDR3 DNA reads as TGTGCCAGCAGCTTAAACGGGAATGAGCAGTTCTTC. This chain joins TRBV7-6 and TRBJ2-1; D gene uncertain. CDR1 and CDR2 (germline): SGHVS, FNYEAQ. The CDR3 sequence is 12 residues long. V was clipped by 2 bases and J by 7 bases, with 6 bases between them.

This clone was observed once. CDR3 in amino acids: CASSLLQENKRSSYNEQFF. DNA for the CDR3: TGTGCCAGCAGTTTACTACAGGAGAATAAACGGAGCTCCTACAATGAGCAGTTCTTC. The chain couples TRBV28 to TRBJ2-1, with TRBD1 as a possible D gene (5 bases). CDR1 and CDR2 (germline): MDHEN, SYDVKM. The ends were cut back, 2 bases at V and 0 bases at J, with 20 bases in the middle. There are 19 residues in the CDR3.

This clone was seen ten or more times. The CDR3 bases are TGTGCCAGCAGTGCTGGATTCACAGATACGCAGTATTTT. The encoded protein is CASSAGFTDTQYF. The V call is TRBV6-1, the J call TRBJ2-3; D is uncertain. CDR1 MNHNS and CDR2 SASEGT come from the germline V gene. This CDR3 region has 13 residues. Between the trimmed V and J ends, which lost 4 bases and 2 bases, there was a span of 7 bases.

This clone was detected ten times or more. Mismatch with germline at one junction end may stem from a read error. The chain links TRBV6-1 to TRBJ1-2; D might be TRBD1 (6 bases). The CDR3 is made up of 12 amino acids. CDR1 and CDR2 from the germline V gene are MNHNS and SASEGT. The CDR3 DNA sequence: TGTGCCAGCATGCACGGGGGCCGGGGTAGCCCCTTC. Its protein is CASMHGGRGSPF.

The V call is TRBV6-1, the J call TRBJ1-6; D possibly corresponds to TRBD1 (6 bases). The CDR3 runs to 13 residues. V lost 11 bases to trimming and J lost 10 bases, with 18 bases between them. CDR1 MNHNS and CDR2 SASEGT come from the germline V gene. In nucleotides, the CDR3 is TGTGCCTCCCAAATACAGGGAGGGTCACCCCTCCACTTT. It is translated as CASQIQGGSPLHF.